This record concerns one T cell receptor (beta chain) sequence. The V gene's germline CDR1 is SEHNR and CDR2 FQNEAQ (reference sequence). This CDR3 has 14 residues. V was shortened by 4 bases and J by 2 bases, with 12 bases between the two germline ends. This specimen comes from a study of tumor-infiltrating lymphocytes in primary liver carcinoma. Bulk tissue was left unsorted, and RNA and DNA were co-extracted from 20-30 mg of it. Priming with a constant-region primer yielded TCR beta cDNA from about 540 ng total RNA. The TCR beta library was amplified through three nested multiplex PCR rounds in a modified ARM-PCR procedure. PCR rounds one and two used TRBV1-TRBV30 forward primers with a C-beta reverse primer for 10 cycles each. Each CDR3 protein is one row after TCRdb ran MiXCR on the multiplex PCR reads. The sample has some 22,000 distinct CDR3 sequences, roughly 80% seen once.

The clonotype was recovered from a woman aged 25 to 39 with primary liver carcinoma and hepatitis B virus infection. The chain uses TRBV7-9 and TRBJ2-7; D may be TRBD2 (6 bases). The sample comprised liver tumor tissue from sampling region 5. Subset of the sample: tumor region T5, tumor centre. The CDR3 spells CASSSPEGPYEQYF. For the CDR3, the DNA is TGTGCCAGCAGCTCACCGGAGGGCCCCTACGAGCAGTACTTC.